These T cell receptor beta chains were read from a single sample in a study of blood T cell repertoires in COVID-19. Using immunoSEQ multiplex PCR, the repertoire was profiled, and TCRdb retains in-frame clones only, with some absent. This sample carries some 200,000 clones, approximately 84% of them seen once, and the ten largest clones take 2.9%. Sequencing was done on a sample of peripheral blood. All receptors come from a man aged 50-59 years who had recovered from COVID-19. CDR3s include the opening cysteine and the closing phenylalanine or tryptophan. The order of the fields is V gene, clone size, CDR3 protein. Size values are once, few and many counts, or a class for expanded clones, and some rows have none.

V gene: TRBV15
clone size: few
CDR3 protein: CATSRRSLWDRVTSVWREETQYF

V gene: TRBV5-1
clone size: NA
CDR3 protein: CASSSKAGPGELFF

V gene: TRBV5-1
clone size: NA
CDR3 protein: CASSPGQSYNEQFF

V gene: TRBV7-9
clone size: medium-sized
CDR3 protein: CASSLGTGRGYEQYF

V gene: TRBV19
clone size: NA
CDR3 protein: CASTGTSGGNEQFF

V gene: TRBV12-3/TRBV12-4
clone size: NA
CDR3 protein: CASSVRDTQYF

V gene: TRBV5-1
clone size: NA
CDR3 protein: CASSWGTSDTYEQYF

V gene: TRBV2
clone size: NA
CDR3 protein: CASRPNEYNEQFF

V gene: TRBV24-1
clone size: NA
CDR3 protein: CATSGPRADNEQFF

V gene: TRBV28
clone size: NA
CDR3 protein: CASSRPTVSYGYTF

V gene: TRBV19
clone size: NA
CDR3 protein: CASRGGGTDTQYF

V gene: TRBV6-6
clone size: NA
CDR3 protein: CASSWEEGPSRRLGYEQYF

V gene: TRBV6-4
clone size: NA
CDR3 protein: CASSDSMTSRNTGELFF

V gene: TRBV7-2
clone size: NA
CDR3 protein: CASSLSGQGNQPQHF

V gene: TRBV5-1
clone size: NA
CDR3 protein: CASSLALGQDVSGYTF

V gene: TRBV25-1
clone size: NA
CDR3 protein: CASSESPGYGYTF

V gene: TRBV28
clone size: NA
CDR3 protein: CASSSRPDYGYTF

V gene: TRBV7-2
clone size: NA
CDR3 protein: CASSRTGGLGAFF

V gene: TRBV27
clone size: once
CDR3 protein: CASRITGSPAYEQYF

V gene: TRBV28
clone size: NA
CDR3 protein: CASSFAGTGGDLGTEAFF

V gene: TRBV30
clone size: few
CDR3 protein: CAWSHSGTEAFF

V gene: TRBV18
clone size: NA
CDR3 protein: CASSPQEGGKLYGYTF

V gene: TRBV19
clone size: NA
CDR3 protein: CASSMRGVVAGEKETQYF

V gene: TRBV2
clone size: NA
CDR3 protein: CASSENSSYEQYF

V gene: TRBV7-2
clone size: NA
CDR3 protein: CASSLDYAGGRDTQYF

V gene: TRBV19
clone size: few
CDR3 protein: CASSPDYYEQYF

V gene: TRBV3-1/TRBV3-2
clone size: NA
CDR3 protein: CASSQLRLAGAPTDTQYF

V gene: TRBV19
clone size: NA
CDR3 protein: CASSTGGGPNYGYTF

V gene: TRBV5-5
clone size: NA
CDR3 protein: CASSFGTGITSGNTIYF

V gene: TRBV9
clone size: NA
CDR3 protein: CASSVEGLAGFYNEQFF

V gene: TRBV23-1
clone size: NA
CDR3 protein: CASSQSEEQYF

V gene: TRBV6-1
clone size: NA
CDR3 protein: CASSEASGVDEQYF

V gene: TRBV11-3
clone size: NA
CDR3 protein: CASSLHSYRPNQPQHF

V gene: TRBV5-4
clone size: once
CDR3 protein: CASTAGESYYEQFF

V gene: TRBV6-5
clone size: NA
CDR3 protein: CASSSTSGRAGEQYF

V gene: TRBV2
clone size: NA
CDR3 protein: CASSTLYSGTGELFF

V gene: TRBV29-1
clone size: NA
CDR3 protein: CSVWGQGACYTF

V gene: TRBV18
clone size: NA
CDR3 protein: CASSPTSGSAYEQYF

V gene: TRBV2
clone size: NA
CDR3 protein: CASRGRALVGFQETQYF

V gene: TRBV30
clone size: once
CDR3 protein: CAWKQPDILGYTF